These T cell receptor beta chains were read from a single sample in a study of shared clonotypes between healthy human individuals. The data were produced by immunoSEQ multiplex PCR, yet TCRdb's version contains in-frame clones alone and is incomplete. The data contain 2.5 million or so clones, approximately 92% of them singletons. The source material was naive CD4+ T cells sorted from blood. The receptor set was obtained from a young man in good health. Both conserved end residues are part of each CDR3. The D gene is left open where the match is weak.

J gene | D gene | V gene | CDR3 DNA | CDR3 protein
TRBJ1-5 | . | TRBV4-1 | TGCGCCAGCAGCCAAGGAGGGGGACAAATGGGGAATCAGCCCCAGCATTTT | CASSQGGGQMGNQPQHF
TRBJ1-4 | . | TRBV5-6 | TGTGCCAGCAGCGGGGGGCCGGCAACTAATGAAAAACTGTTTTTT | CASSGGPATNEKLFF
TRBJ2-7 | TRBD1 | TRBV7-9 | TGTGCCAGCGTTTACCGGGACAGGGGGCCAGGGAAAGCGGACGAGCAGTACTTC | CASVYRDRGPGKADEQYF
TRBJ1-2 | . | TRBV5-1 | TGCGCCAGCAGCTTGGCGGCAGCTCCAATACCGTCGGGAGGCTACACCTTC | CASSLAAAPIPSGGYTF
TRBJ2-3 | . | TRBV19 | TGTGCCAGTAGTATAGAGAGGGAAGATACGCAGTATTTT | CASSIEREDTQYF
TRBJ1-6 | . | TRBV1 | TGCACCAGCAGCCAAGATAATACCCCGAAAGGCCATTCACCCCTCCACTTT | CTSSQDNTPKGHSPLHF
TRBJ1-1 | . | TRBV10-3 | TGTGCCATCAGTGACGGGCTGAACACTGAAGCTTTCTTT | CAISDGLNTEAFF
TRBJ2-5 | TRBD2 | TRBV19 | TGTGCCAGTAGTTCAGCCGGACTAGCGGGAGAGACCCAGTACTTC | CASSSAGLAGETQYF
TRBJ2-2 | TRBD2 | TRBV7-2 | TGTGCCAGCAGCTTAGCCGGGACTAGCCGTGGCACCGGGGAGCTGTTTTTT | CASSLAGTSRGTGELFF
TRBJ2-5 | TRBD2 | TRBV4-1 | TGCGCCAGCAGCCAAGCCTCGACTAGCGGGAGTCGAGAGACCCAGTACTTC | CASSQASTSGSRETQYF
TRBJ2-5 | TRBD2 | TRBV7-2 | TGTGCCAGCAGCCGGGGACTAGCGGGGTCGAAAGAGACCCAGTACTTC | CASSRGLAGSKETQYF
TRBJ1-2 | TRBD1 | TRBV6-1 | TGTGCCAGCAGTGCCCCGGACAGGGCCGACTATGGCTACACCTTC | CASSAPDRADYGYTF
TRBJ2-1 | . | TRBV27 | TGTGCCAGCAGGAACGACAGGTTAACTTACAATGAGCAGTTCTTC | CASRNDRLTYNEQFF
TRBJ1-6 | . | TRBV29-1 | TGCAGCGTTGAGGTATCTCAGAATTCACCCCTCCACTTT | CSVEVSQNSPLHF